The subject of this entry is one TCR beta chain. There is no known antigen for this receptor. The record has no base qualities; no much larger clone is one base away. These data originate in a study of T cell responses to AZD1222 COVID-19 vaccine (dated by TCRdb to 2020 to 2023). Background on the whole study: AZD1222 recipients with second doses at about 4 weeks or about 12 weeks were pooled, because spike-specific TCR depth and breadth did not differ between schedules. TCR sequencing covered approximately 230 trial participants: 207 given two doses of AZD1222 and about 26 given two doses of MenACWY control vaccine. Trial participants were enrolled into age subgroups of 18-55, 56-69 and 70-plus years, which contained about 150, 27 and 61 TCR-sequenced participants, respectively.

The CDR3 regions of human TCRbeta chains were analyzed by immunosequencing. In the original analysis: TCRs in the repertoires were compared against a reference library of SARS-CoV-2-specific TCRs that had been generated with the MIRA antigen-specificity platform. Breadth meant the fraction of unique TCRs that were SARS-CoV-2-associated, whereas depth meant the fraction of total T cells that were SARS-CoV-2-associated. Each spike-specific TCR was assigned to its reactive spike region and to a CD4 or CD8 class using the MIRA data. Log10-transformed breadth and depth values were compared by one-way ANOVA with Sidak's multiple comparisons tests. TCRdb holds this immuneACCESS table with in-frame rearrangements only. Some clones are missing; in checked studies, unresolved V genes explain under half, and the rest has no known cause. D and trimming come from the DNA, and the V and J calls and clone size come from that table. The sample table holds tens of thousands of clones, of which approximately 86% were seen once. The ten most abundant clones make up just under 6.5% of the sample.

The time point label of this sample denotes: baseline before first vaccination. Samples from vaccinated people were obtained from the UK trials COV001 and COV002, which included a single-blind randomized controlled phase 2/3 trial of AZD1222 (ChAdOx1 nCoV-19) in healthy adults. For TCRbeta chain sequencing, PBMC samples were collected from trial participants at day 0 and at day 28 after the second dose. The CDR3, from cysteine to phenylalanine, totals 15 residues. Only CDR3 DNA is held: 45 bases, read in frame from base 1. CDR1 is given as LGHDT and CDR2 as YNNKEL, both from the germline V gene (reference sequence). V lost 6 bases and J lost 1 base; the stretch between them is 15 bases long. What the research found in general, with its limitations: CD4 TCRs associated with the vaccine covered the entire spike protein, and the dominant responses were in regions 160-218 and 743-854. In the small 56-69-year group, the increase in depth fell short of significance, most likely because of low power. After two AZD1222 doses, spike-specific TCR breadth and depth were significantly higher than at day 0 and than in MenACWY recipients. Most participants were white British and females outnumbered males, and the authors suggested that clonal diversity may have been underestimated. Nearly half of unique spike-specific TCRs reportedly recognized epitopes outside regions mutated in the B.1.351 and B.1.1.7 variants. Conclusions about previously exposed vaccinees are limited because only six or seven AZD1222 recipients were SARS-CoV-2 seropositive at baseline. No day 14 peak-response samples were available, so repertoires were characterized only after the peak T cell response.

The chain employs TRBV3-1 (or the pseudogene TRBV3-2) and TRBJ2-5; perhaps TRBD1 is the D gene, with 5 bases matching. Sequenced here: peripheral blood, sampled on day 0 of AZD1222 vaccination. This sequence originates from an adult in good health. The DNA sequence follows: TGTGCCAGCAGGGGGCCCGGCATGTTCCAAGAGACCCAGTACTTC. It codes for CASRGPGMFQETQYF.